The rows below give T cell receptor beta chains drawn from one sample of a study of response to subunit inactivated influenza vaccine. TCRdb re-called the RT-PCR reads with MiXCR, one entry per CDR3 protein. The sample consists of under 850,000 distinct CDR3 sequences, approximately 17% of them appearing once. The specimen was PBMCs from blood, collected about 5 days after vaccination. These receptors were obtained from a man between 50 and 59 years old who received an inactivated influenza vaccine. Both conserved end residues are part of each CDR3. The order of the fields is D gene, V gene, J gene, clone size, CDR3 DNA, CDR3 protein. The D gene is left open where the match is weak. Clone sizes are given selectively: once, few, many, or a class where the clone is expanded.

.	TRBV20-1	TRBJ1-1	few	TGCAGTGCAACCGCTAAATCGGGGAACACTGAAGCTTTCTTT	CSATAKSGNTEAFF
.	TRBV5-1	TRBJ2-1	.	TGCGCCAGCAGCTTCCGCCGGGGCCTCAATGAGCAGTTCTTC	CASSFRRGLNEQFF
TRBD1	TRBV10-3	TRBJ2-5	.	TGTGCCATACCCTGGGACAGGGACTTCCAAGAGACCCAGTACTTC	CAIPWDRDFQETQYF
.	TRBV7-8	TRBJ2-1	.	TGTGCCAGCAGCTTACGTCGGGAATCCTACAATGAGCAGTTCTTC	CASSLRRESYNEQFF
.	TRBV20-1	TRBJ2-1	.	TGCAGTGCTAGAGATCCCACCGAAAGGCCTGAGCAGTTCTTC	CSARDPTERPEQFF
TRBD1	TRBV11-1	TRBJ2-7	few	TGTGCCAGCAGCTTAGCCCTTCGACAGGGGGAGAGCTCCTACGAGCAGTACTTC	CASSLALRQGESSYEQYF
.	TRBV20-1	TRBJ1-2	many	TGCAGTGCTAGACAGGTGGACTATGGCTACACCTTC	CSARQVDYGYTF
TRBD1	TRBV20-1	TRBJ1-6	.	TGCAGTGCTAACCCTGGACAGGGGAGGAATTCACCCCTCCACTTT	CSANPGQGRNSPLHF
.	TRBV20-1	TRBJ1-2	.	TGCAGTGCTAGAGATCCGGTCGTGAACTATGGCTACACCTTC	CSARDPVVNYGYTF
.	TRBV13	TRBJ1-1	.	TGTGCCAGCAGCTGGGGGGATCTGAACACTGAAGCTTTCTTT	CASSWGDLNTEAFF
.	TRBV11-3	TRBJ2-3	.	TGTGCCAGCAGCTTAGCACCCCTGGATACGCAGTATTTT	CASSLAPLDTQYF
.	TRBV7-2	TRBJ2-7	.	TGTGCCAGCAGCTTAGGGATCAGGCTTCTCGGGACCTACGAGCAGTACTTC	CASSLGIRLLGTYEQYF
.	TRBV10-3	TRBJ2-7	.	TGTGCCAGCAGTCTCCCTCCGAGTGCCGAGCAGTACTTC	CASSLPPSAEQYF
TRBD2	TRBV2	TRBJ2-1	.	TGTGCCAGCAAAGGAGGCATCGGTAGCGGGGCAACGAATGAGCAGTTCTTC	CASKGGIGSGATNEQFF
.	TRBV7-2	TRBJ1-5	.	TGTGCCAGCACTCGCGGGTACAATCAGCCCCAGCATTTT	CASTRGYNQPQHF